This passage covers 3 T cell receptor beta chains from one sample sequenced in a study of blood T cell repertoires in COVID-19. Data came from immunoSEQ multiplex PCR; TCRdb stores just in-frame clones and leaves some out. The sample includes 120,000 to 150,000 clones, roughly 85% of them seen just once. The sequencing input was peripheral blood. The receptors shown here come from a human donor with acute or convalescent COVID-19. The donor label of this sample is uncertain.

The chain is built from TRBV2 and TRBJ2-1, with D unclear. There are 12 residues in the CDR3. V lost 4 bases and J 6 bases, leaving 7 bases between the germline ends. Germline CDR1 and CDR2: SNHLY and FYNNEI. CDR3 bases: TGTGCCAGCAGTGCTGGCCGCAATGAGCAGTTCTTC. Amino acids: CASSAGRNEQFF.

This clone was detected only a few times. The chain joins TRBV18 to TRBJ1-5; 7 bases are shared with TRBD1. Germline V gene sequence: CDR1 KGHSH, CDR2 LQKENI. With 2 bases clipped from V and 7 bases from J, the junction kept 8 bases outside the gene matches. The CDR3 covers 15 residues. Here the CDR3 DNA reads TGTGCCAGCTCACCATACGACAGGGAGGACCAGCCCCAGCATTTT. This sequence encodes CASSPYDREDQPQHF.

The chain is built from TRBV19 and TRBJ1-3, with 9 bases fitting TRBD1. CDR3 length equals 14 residues. Germline V gene lookup returns CDR1 LNHDA and CDR2 SQIVND (reference sequence). J gave up 2 bases and V 7 bases, and 3 bases lay outside the gene matches. CDR3 protein: CASKDRGTGNTIYF. The DNA for the CDR3 is TGTGCCAGTAAGGACAGGGGTACTGGAAACACCATATATTTT.